The next 25 T cell receptor beta chains were all read from a single sample in a study of blood T cell repertoires in COVID-19. Measured with immunoSEQ multiplex PCR; TCRdb has only the in-frame clones, and not every one. In the table there are approximately 40,000 clones, 90% of which are singletons. Sample: peripheral blood. These receptors originate from a human donor in a cohort sampled during active COVID-19.

The rearrangement uses TRBV5-4 and TRBJ2-7; 13 bases match TRBD2. Germline V gene lookup returns CDR1 SGHNT and CDR2 YYREEE (reference sequence). The ends lost 3 bases at V and 1 base at J; junction bases unmatched: 10. The CDR3 runs 18 residues. The DNA of the CDR3 is TGTGCCAGCAGCTCTAGACTAGCGGGGGGACGAACGTCCTACGAGCAGTACTTC. Its protein product is CASSSRLAGGRTSYEQYF.

The chain recombines TRBV5-6 with TRBJ2-1; 8 positions match TRBD1. J lost 9 bases, V lost 4 bases, and 21 bases had no gene match. Germline V CDR1 and CDR2: SGHDT, YYEEEE. The CDR3 is 18 amino acids. This chain's CDR3 is CASSEDRALGVFSFEQFF. The CDR3 DNA reads as TGTGCCAGCAGCGAGGACAGGGCCCTTGGAGTTTTTTCCTTTGAGCAGTTCTTC.

CDR3: CASSPNGQGGDTEAFF. The DNA for the CDR3 is TGTGCCAGCTCACCTAACGGACAGGGGGGCGACACTGAAGCTTTCTTT. The chain joins TRBV18 to TRBJ1-1; 10 bases are a match to TRBD1. The CDR3 contains 16 residues. The germline gives CDR1 KGHSH, CDR2 LQKENI. V shed 3 bases and J 3 bases; nucleotides not matched to a gene: 7.

This chain connects TRBV7-9 to TRBJ1-2, with D perhaps matching TRBD1 (5 bases). CDR1 is SEHNR, CDR2 FQNEAQ, per germline (reference sequence). The CDR3 is made up of 13 amino acids. Trimming took off 1 base at V and 6 bases at J, with 9 bases between the two ends. In DNA form, the CDR3 reads TGTGCCAGCAGCTTAGACAGGTGGGATGGCTACACCTTC. The encoded protein is CASSLDRWDGYTF.

The genes are TRBV6-2 or TRBV6-3 and TRBJ2-1; D is uncertain. This CDR3 contains 16 residues. Germline V CDR1 and CDR2: MNHEY, SVGEGT. Trimming took off 2 bases at V and 2 bases at J, with 13 bases between the two ends. The CDR3 sequence: CASSYPFSIPYNEQFF. In nucleotides, the CDR3 is TGTGCCAGCAGTTACCCCTTTAGTATCCCCTACAATGAGCAGTTCTTC.

The chain's CDR3 is CASSRAGDRNQPQHF. The DNA for the CDR3 is TGTGCCAGCAGCAGGGCAGGGGATAGGAATCAGCCCCAGCATTTT. This chain connects TRBV27 to TRBJ1-5, with a possible D match to TRBD1 (6 bases). This CDR3 has 15 amino acids. Germline CDR1 and CDR2: MNHEY and SMNVEV (reference sequence). The germline V and J ends were trimmed by 6 bases and 4 bases, with 16 bases remaining between them.

The genes are TRBV2 and TRBJ2-3; unclear D gene. Looked up from germline, CDR1 is SNHLY and CDR2 is FYNNEI. V shed 7 bases and J shed 0 bases, with 17 bases lying between them. This CDR3 spans 16 amino acids. CDR3 nucleotides: TGTGCCAGCATTCTGAACGCGGCAGATAGCACAGATACGCAGTATTTT. Encoded protein: CASILNAADSTDTQYF.

The chain joins TRBV18 to TRBJ2-1; D may be TRBD1 (5 bases). V lost 3 bases and J lost 5, with 20 bases in between. CDR1 is KGHSH and CDR2 is LQKENI in the germline V gene. This CDR3 contains 17 residues. The CDR3, as DNA: TGTGCCAGCTCACCGGGGCGACTTTTCGACAAAAACAATGAGCAGTTCTTC. Its translation: CASSPGRLFDKNNEQFF.

The chain recombines TRBV25-1 with TRBJ2-5; 7 positions match TRBD1. This CDR3 spans 14 amino acids. The junction had 5 bases not matched to a gene; V was cut back by 3 bases and J by 4 bases. Germline-derived CDR1 and CDR2 are MGHDK and SYGVNS. The CDR3 coding sequence is TGTGCCAGCAGTGATATGCCAGGGGGAGAGACCCAGTACTTC. This translates into CASSDMPGGETQYF.

J is TRBJ1-4 and V is TRBV25-1; D gene uncertain. From germline, CDR1 is MGHDK and CDR2 SYGVNS. The V gene lost 8 bases and the J gene lost 8 bases, with 9 bases spanning the gap. The CDR3 sequence is 11 residues long. DNA for the CDR3: TGTGCCAGCCTGCTGAGCGAAAAACTGTTTTTT. Protein: CASLLSEKLFF.

The V gene is TRBV5-6, the J gene TRBJ2-2, with 11 bases that match TRBD2. The CDR3 is 16 amino acids. CDR1 is SGHDT and CDR2 is YYEEEE in the germline V gene. J was trimmed by 3 bases and V by 4 bases; bases with no gene match: 5. The CDR3 reads CASSQYSGGDTGELFF. CDR3 bases: TGTGCCAGCAGCCAATATAGCGGGGGGGACACCGGGGAGCTGTTTTTT.

The chain carries TRBV7-7 and TRBJ2-7; D gene ambiguous. This CDR3 has 17 residues. The germline gives CDR1 SSHAT, CDR2 FNYEAQ (reference sequence). Trimming pared 5 bases from V and 6 bases from J, leaving 26 bases between. In DNA, the CDR3 is TGTGCCAGCAGCCCCGGAGATAGTCAAAAACCCTCCAGCGAGCAGTACTTC. This sequence encodes CASSPGDSQKPSSEQYF.

This sequence joins TRBV5-4 and TRBJ2-3; 7 nucleotides line up with TRBD2. The germline V gene encodes CDR1 SGHNT and CDR2 YYREEE (reference sequence). The CDR3 is made up of 15 amino acids. Unmatched junction bases numbered 7, after V lost 4 bases and J lost 2 bases. CDR3 residues: CASSRRLADTDTQYF. In DNA, the CDR3 is TGTGCCAGCAGCAGACGGCTAGCGGACACAGATACGCAGTATTTT.

The rearrangement joins TRBV7-9 to TRBJ2-7, with a possible D match to TRBD1 (6 bases). The CDR3 is 15 amino acids. Trimming left V 5 bases short and J 3 bases short, with 17 bases between. Germline V gene sequence: CDR1 SEHNR, CDR2 FQNEAQ (reference sequence). This CDR3 is CASSPLPGHFYEQYF. CDR3 DNA sequence: TGTGCCAGCAGCCCCCTCCCGGGACACTTCTACGAGCAGTACTTC.

This chain connects TRBV9 to TRBJ2-3; D might be TRBD2 (6 bases). The CDR3 totals 15 residues. The V end lost 0 bases, the J end lost 2 bases, and 10 bases lay between the germline ends. The V gene's germline CDR1 is SGDLS and CDR2 YYNGEE. The CDR3 DNA sequence: TGTGCCAGCAGCGTAGAGGGAGGATACACAGATACGCAGTATTTT. Translation gives CASSVEGGYTDTQYF.

CDR3 coding DNA: TGTGCCAGCAGCCCTAACAGGGGATGGGGCGGGGAGCTGTTTTTT. Residues: CASSPNRGWGGELFF. The genes are TRBV7-9 and TRBJ2-2, with 7 bases matching TRBD1. Germline CDR1 and CDR2: SEHNR and FQNEAQ (reference sequence). The CDR3 length is 15 residues. After removal of 5 bases from V and 7 bases from J, the junction contained 10 bases not matched to a gene.

V and J are TRBV6-2 or TRBV6-3 and TRBJ2-3; 8 bases are shared with TRBD2. The CDR3 runs to 17 residues. The ends lost 2 bases at V and 4 bases at J; junction bases unmatched: 11. Germline values: CDR1 MNHEY, CDR2 SVGEGT. The DNA for the CDR3 is TGTGCCAGCAGTTACACAGTCGGGGGGGGCCCCGCAGATACGCAGTATTTT. Translation: CASSYTVGGGPADTQYF.

V usage is TRBV7-7 and J usage is TRBJ2-3, with 8 bases aligning to TRBD1. This CDR3 is 15 amino acids long. After removal of 2 bases from V and 1 base from J, the junction contained 2 bases not matched to a gene. Germline V gene sequence: CDR1 SSHAT, CDR2 FNYEAQ (reference sequence). The CDR3 region has the DNA TGTGCCAGCAGCTTAACGACAGGGGGCACAGATACGCAGTATTTT. Amino acid sequence: CASSLTTGGTDTQYF. The full variable domain, completed using reference TRBV7-7 and TRBJ2-3, is GAGVSQSPRYKVTKRGQDVTLRCDPISSHATLYWYQQALGQGPEFLTYFNYEAQPDKSGLPSDRFSAERPEGSISTLTIQRTEQRDSAMYRCASSLTTGGTDTQYFGPGTRLTVL.

For the CDR3, the DNA is TGTGCCAGCAGCTCGTACACCATGAACACTGAAGCTTTCTTT. Its protein product is CASSSYTMNTEAFF. This chain joins TRBV6-5 and TRBJ1-1; D is undetermined. The CDR3 is 14 residues long. Germline V CDR1 and CDR2: MNHEY, SVGAGI. Trimming pared 6 bases from V and 0 bases from J, leaving 11 bases between.

This chain joins TRBV6-1 and TRBJ2-1; D possibly corresponds to TRBD2 (7 bases). Germline assignment: CDR1 MNHNS and CDR2 SASEGT. The CDR3 runs to 15 residues. V shed 3 bases and J shed 3 bases, with 12 bases lying between them. The CDR3: CASSEGGASYNEQFF. CDR3 nucleotide sequence: TGTGCCAGCAGTGAGGGGGGGGCGAGCTACAATGAGCAGTTCTTC.

V and J are TRBV19 and TRBJ1-2; 8 positions match TRBD1. With V trimmed by 7 bases and J by 4 bases, 8 bases remained unmatched. CDR3 size: 14 residues. CDR1 and CDR2 (germline): LNHDA, SQIVND (reference sequence). The CDR3 loop reads CASTDRQGTYGYTF. As DNA, the CDR3 is TGTGCCAGTACCGATCGACAGGGGACCTATGGCTACACCTTC. The whole variable domain, remainder taken from reference TRBV19 and TRBJ1-2, is DGGITQSPKYLFRKEGQNVTLSCEQNLNHDAMYWYRQDPGQGLRLIYYSQIVNDFQKGDIAEGYSVSREKKESFPLTVTSAQKNPTAFYLCASTDRQGTYGYTFGSGTRLTVV.

V gene TRBV7-9 combines with J gene TRBJ1-1, with 7 nucleotides matching TRBD1. The CDR3 is 15 amino acids. The ends lost 5 bases at V and 1 base at J; junction bases unmatched: 7. The germline V gene encodes CDR1 SEHNR and CDR2 FQNEAQ (reference sequence). The CDR3 DNA sequence: TGTGCCAGCAGCCCCAGAACAGGGGCGAACACTGAAGCTTTCTTT. This codes for CASSPRTGANTEAFF.

This clone has only one observation. In DNA, the CDR3 is TGTGCCTGGGGACGGGGGGGCCCTTACAATGAGCAGTTCTTC. This gives the protein CAWGRGGPYNEQFF. The chain couples TRBV30 to TRBJ2-1; 8 bases match TRBD2. Germline loops: CDR1 GTSNPN, CDR2 SVGIG (reference sequence). The V and J ends lost 5 bases and 4 bases, in that order; junction bases with no gene match: 7. There are 14 residues in the CDR3.

CDR3 in DNA: TGTGCCAGCAGCTTCTCAGGGGGAGGTCAGCCCCAGCATTTT. Amino acids: CASSFSGGGQPQHF. The J gene is TRBJ1-5, the V gene TRBV7-9; 7 bases fit TRBD1. This CDR3 is built from 14 residues. V shed 3 bases and J 6 bases; nucleotides not matched to a gene: 5. Germline V gene lookup returns CDR1 SEHNR and CDR2 FQNEAQ (reference sequence). Full variable domain (outside the CDR3, taken from reference TRBV7-9 and TRBJ1-5): DTGVSQNPRHKITKRGQNVTFRCDPISEHNRLYWYRQTLGQGPEFLTYFQNEAQLEKSRLLSDRFSAERPKGSFSTLEIQRTEQGDSAMYLCASSFSGGGQPQHFGDGTRLSIL.

V usage is TRBV7-2 and J usage is TRBJ2-5; TRBD1 matches 10 bases. The germline gives CDR1 SGHTA, CDR2 FQGNSA. The CDR3 totals 16 residues. V gave up 4 bases and J gave up 5 bases; unmatched junction bases: 10. The CDR3, as DNA: TGTGCCAGCAGCTCTCGGACAGGGGGGGCGGCGGAGACCCAGTACTTC. Protein sequence: CASSSRTGGAAETQYF.